Following are 30 T cell receptor beta chains from one sample sequenced in a study of shared clonotypes between healthy human individuals. Data came from immunoSEQ multiplex PCR; TCRdb stores just in-frame clones and leaves some out. Here the sample spans more than 400,000 clones, approximately 81% being singletons. Sequencing used PBMCs. These receptors were taken from a woman aged 40 to 50 in good health. Some clones in this sample may be carry-over from other donors' samples.

About this clone itself: This likely stems from a read error, as it lies one base from a far larger clone. The gene calls are TRBV2 and TRBJ2-7; no clear D. The CDR3 is made up of 13 amino acids. V was pared by 8 bases and J by 7 bases, with 18 bases between. Germline lookup yields CDR1 SNHLY and CDR2 FYNNEI. The CDR3, as DNA: TGTGCCAGCTTGCAGTGGCGATTGGGAGAGCAGTACTTC. It specifies CASLQWRLGEQYF.

This clone appeared a few times. V and J are TRBV30 and TRBJ1-1; tentative D call: TRBD1 (5 bases). The CDR3 consists of 12 residues. V was shortened by 3 bases and J by 4 bases, with 9 bases between the two germline ends. CDR1 is GTSNPN, CDR2 SVGIG, per germline (reference sequence). In DNA, the CDR3 is TGTGCCTGGAGCGAGGGGTTCACTGAAGCTTTCTTT. Its protein product is CAWSEGFTEAFF.

Turning to this clone: This likely came from a read error, as a far larger clone is one base away. Other DNA sequences in the same sample also yield this CDR3. The genes are TRBV29-1 and TRBJ2-6; tentatively, D is TRBD1 or TRBD2 (5 bases each). This CDR3 has 13 amino acids. The germline gives CDR1 SQVTM, CDR2 ANQGSEA. CDR3 amino acids: CSVDWAGANVLTF. CDR3 sequence (DNA): TGCAGCGTTGACTGGGCCGGGGCCAACGTCCTTACTTTC.

CDR3 amino acids: CASSDRAYEQYF. The CDR3 nucleotides are TGTGCCAGCAGCGACAGGGCTTACGAGCAGTACTTC. This chain joins TRBV6-1 and TRBJ2-5; 7 nucleotides line up with TRBD1. The DNA end is more similar to TRBJ2-7, so the J call may be wrong. The CDR3 has 12 residues. Germline V CDR1 and CDR2: MNHNS, SASEGT.

The chain carries TRBV29-1 and TRBJ2-5; possibly TRBD1 or TRBD2 for D (5 bases each). The CDR3 length is 16 residues. Trimming took 0 bases from V and 1 from J, leaving 15 bases between them. The germline V gene has CDR1 SQVTM and CDR2 ANQGSEA. The CDR3 sequence is CSVEDERGRGQETQYF. The CDR3 DNA is TGCAGCGTTGAAGATGAGAGGGGAAGGGGCCAAGAGACCCAGTACTTC.

The chain employs TRBV6-6 and TRBJ2-7; maybe TRBD1 (5 bases). V shed 6 bases and J shed 6 bases, with 18 bases lying between them. There are 14 residues in the CDR3. Germline loops: CDR1 MNHNY, CDR2 SVGAGI (reference sequence). DNA for the CDR3: TGTGCCAGCAGCCCACGCGGCAGGGTAATCGAGCAGTACTTC. The encoded protein is CASSPRGRVIEQYF.

V usage is TRBV11-2 and J usage is TRBJ2-7; D might be TRBD2 (6 bases). V lost 8 bases to trimming and J lost 3 bases, with 14 bases between them. Germline CDR1 is SGHAT and CDR2 is FQNNGV. This CDR3 is 13 amino acids long. Here the CDR3 DNA reads TGTGCCAGCGCCTGGGGGGTTGGCTACGAGCAGTACTTC. This gives the protein CASAWGVGYEQYF.

V and J are TRBV25-1 and TRBJ1-1; the D is unclear. CDR3 length: 14 residues. Germline loops: CDR1 MGHDK, CDR2 SYGVNS. Trimming took 3 bases from V and 2 from J, leaving 10 bases between them. The chain's CDR3 is CASSDPRVNTEAFF. CDR3 sequence (DNA): TGTGCCAGCAGTGACCCACGGGTAAACACTGAAGCTTTCTTT.

In this sample, this clone turned up a few times. This sequence joins TRBV29-1 and TRBJ2-5; TRBD2 matches at 7 bases. The CDR3 consists of 18 residues. Losses at the gene ends were 6 bases for V and 1 base for J; bases not matched to a gene: 20. Germline V CDR1 and CDR2: SQVTM, ANQGSEA. The CDR3 sequence is CSVPKGLAETTLQETQYF. CDR3 nucleotides: TGCAGCGTCCCAAAGGGGCTAGCGGAGACTACCCTCCAAGAGACCCAGTACTTC.

The chain carries TRBV7-9 and TRBJ1-2; D possibly corresponds to TRBD1 (6 bases). Germline loops: CDR1 SEHNR, CDR2 FQNEAQ (reference sequence). This CDR3 is 14 amino acids long. The V end lost 2 bases, the J end lost 4 bases, and 11 bases lay between the germline ends. CDR3 nucleotide sequence: TGTGCCAGCAGCTTACCGGGGGCGGGCTATGGCTACACCTTC. It encodes CASSLPGAGYGYTF.

A note on this clone: A read error is likely here: a far larger clone is one base away. The sample holds other DNA sequences that translate to the same CDR3. This rearrangement joins TRBV5-6 to TRBJ2-2; maybe TRBD2 (6 bases). Looked up from germline, CDR1 is SGHDT and CDR2 is YYEEEE. With 4 bases removed from V and 5 bases from J, the gap between germline ends came to 18 bases. CDR3 length: 16 residues. The CDR3, as DNA: TGTGCCAGCAGCCCCCGGGGGAGCGGCTATACCGGGGAGCTGTTTTTT. It translates to CASSPRGSGYTGELFF.

The CDR3 coding sequence is TGCGCCAGCAGTGAGTTACTAGCCTCAATGGATGAGCAGTTCTTC. It is translated as CASSELLASMDEQFF. The chain uses TRBV10-2 and TRBJ2-1; D may be TRBD2 (6 bases). Per the germline V gene, CDR1 is WSHSY and CDR2 is SAAADI. The V and J ends lost 1 base and 8 bases respectively, with 15 bases between them. The CDR3 covers 15 residues.

This chain uses TRBV7-9 with TRBJ2-7, with TRBD2 as a possible D gene (5 bases). The CDR3 covers 15 residues. Trimming took off 5 bases at V and 2 bases at J, with 16 bases between the two ends. The germline V gene has CDR1 SEHNR and CDR2 FQNEAQ (reference sequence). DNA of the CDR3: TGTGCCAGCAGCGCCCTTCGAGGGAAGGCCTACGAGCAGTACTTC. The encoded protein is CASSALRGKAYEQYF. Based on the CDR3 plus reference TRBV7-9 and TRBJ2-7, the full variable domain is DTGVSQNPRHKITKRGQNVTFRCDPISEHNRLYWYRQTLGQGPEFLTYFQNEAQLEKSRLLSDRFSAERPKGSFSTLEIQRTEQGDSAMYLCASSALRGKAYEQYFGPGTRLTVT.

This chain joins TRBV11-3 and TRBJ1-3; no clear D gene. Germline CDR1 is SGHNT and CDR2 is YENEEA. CDR3 length: 12 amino acids. V lost 4 bases and J 9 bases, leaving 10 bases between the germline ends. CDR3 in amino acids: CASSSPGGTIYF. DNA for the CDR3: TGTGCCAGCAGCTCCCCCGGAGGCACCATATATTTT. Drawing the rest from reference TRBV11-3 and TRBJ1-3, the complete variable domain is EAGVVQSPRYKIIEKKQPVAFWCNPISGHNTLYWYLQNLGQGPELLIRYENEEAVDDSQLPKDRFSAERLKGVDSTLKIQPAELGDSAVYLCASSSPGGTIYFGEGSWLTVV.

The chain combines TRBV10-3 with TRBJ2-2; TRBD2 agrees at 10 bases. V was clipped by 0 bases and J by 1 base; unmatched bases: 2. Germline V gives CDR1 ENHRY, CDR2 SYGVKD. The CDR3 has 17 residues. CDR3 protein: CAISESRLAGNTGELFF. CDR3 coding DNA: TGTGCCATCAGTGAGTCCCGACTAGCGGGGAACACCGGGGAGCTGTTTTTT.

J is TRBJ2-7 and V is TRBV30; D gene uncertain. V dropped 0 bases and J dropped 12 bases, with 12 bases sitting between them. CDR1 GTSNPN and CDR2 SVGIG come from the germline V gene (reference sequence). The CDR3 is 11 amino acids. In DNA form, the CDR3 reads TGTGCCTGGAGTGTAGGGCAGGTACCGTACTTC. Translated: CAWSVGQVPYF.

The chain links TRBV30 to TRBJ2-7; weak D call: TRBD1 (5 bases). CDR3 length: 13 amino acids. V gave up 3 bases and J gave up 1 base, with 10 bases separating them. CDR1 is GTSNPN, CDR2 SVGIG, per germline (reference sequence). Here the CDR3 reads CAWSPTASYEQYF. The CDR3 coding sequence is TGTGCCTGGAGCCCGACAGCTTCCTACGAGCAGTACTTC.

In the case of this clone: Given a much more abundant clone one base away, this may be a read error. V usage is TRBV18 and J usage is TRBJ2-3, with TRBD1 matching over 7 bases. Per germline, CDR1 KGHSH and CDR2 LQKENI. The length of the CDR3 is 17 residues. CDR3 DNA: TGTGCCAGCCCACCACCTTCGGCAGGGGGAAGCACAGATACGCAGTATTTT. This gives the protein CASPPPSAGGSTDTQYF. The full variable domain, its missing parts supplied by reference TRBV18 and TRBJ2-3, is NAGVMQNPRHLVRRRGQEARLRCSPMKGHSHVYWYRQLPEEGLKFMVYLQKENIIDESGMPKERFSAEFPKEGPSILRIQQVVRGDSAAYFCASPPPSAGGSTDTQYFGPGTRLTVL.

The V and J genes are TRBV27 and TRBJ2-1; D not certain. Germline V gives CDR1 MNHEY, CDR2 SMNVEV (reference sequence). The CDR3 sequence is 13 residues long. V was trimmed by 2 bases and J by 4 bases, leaving 6 bases between them. CDR3 DNA: TGTGCCAGCAGTTTAGCGGAGTACAATGAGCAGTTCTTC. Translated: CASSLAEYNEQFF.

A single count supports this clone. The chain uses TRBV5-4 and TRBJ1-4; 11 bases are shared with TRBD1. This CDR3 region has 16 residues. The trim removed 2 bases at V and 2 bases at J, leaving 2 bases unmatched. Germline V gene data show CDR1 as SGHNT and CDR2 as YYREEE (reference sequence). For the CDR3, the DNA is TGTGCCAGCAGCTTAGGACAGGGGGCCACTAATGAAAAACTGTTTTTT. Its protein product is CASSLGQGATNEKLFF.

There are many counts of this clone. The chain links TRBV7-8 to TRBJ1-4, with D perhaps matching TRBD1 (6 bases). The V gene lost 5 bases and the J gene lost 2 bases, with 18 bases spanning the gap. The germline gives CDR1 SGHVS, CDR2 FQNEAQ. CDR3 length equals 17 residues. This chain's CDR3 is CASSPTPPGATNEKLFF. In DNA, the CDR3 is TGTGCCAGCAGCCCAACCCCCCCGGGGGCTACTAATGAAAAACTGTTTTTT.

This chain links TRBV7-9 with TRBJ2-6; TRBD1 might be the D (6 bases). The CDR3 totals 15 residues. Germline assignment: CDR1 SEHNR and CDR2 FQNEAQ (reference sequence). Trimming left V 2 bases short and J 3 bases short, with 8 bases between. This CDR3 is CASSLSGVGANVLTF. Here the CDR3 DNA reads TGTGCCAGCAGCTTATCAGGGGTTGGGGCCAACGTCCTGACTTTC.

As regards this clone: A junction end diverges from the germline sequence, so it may reflect a read error. The DNA for the CDR3 is TGCGCCAGCAGTTTGGGAGGGGCAGCTAACACTGAAGCTTTCTTT. Amino acid sequence: CASSLGGAANTEAFF. The chain couples TRBV5-1 to TRBJ1-1; D is perhaps TRBD1 (5 bases). The CDR3 extends over 15 amino acids. From germline, CDR1 is SGHRS and CDR2 YFSETQ.

The genes are TRBV13 and TRBJ2-3, with D tentatively TRBD1 (6 bases). V lost 5 bases, J lost 6 bases, and 12 bases lay in between. This CDR3 comprises 13 residues. Germline assignment: CDR1 PRHDT and CDR2 FYEKMQ (reference sequence). This CDR3 is CASSLQGGDTQYF. CDR3 coding DNA: TGTGCCAGCAGCCTACAGGGCGGGGATACGCAGTATTTT.

This clone was seen only once. Given a far larger clone just one base away, this is likely a sequencing read error. The chain carries TRBV7-2 and TRBJ1-1; perhaps TRBD1 as D (5 bases). CDR3 length equals 13 residues. The V end was cut by 6 bases, the J end by 1 base, with 9 bases between. From germline, CDR1 is SGHTA and CDR2 FQGNSA. The CDR3 DNA reads TGTGCCAGCAGATTGGGACCGAACACTGAAGCTTTCTTT. This encodes CASRLGPNTEAFF.

V and J are TRBV4-3 and TRBJ2-7; D gene ambiguous. Deletions cut 1 base from V and 4 bases from J, with 8 bases between. CDR3 size: 13 residues. Germline assignment: CDR1 LGHNA and CDR2 YSLEER. CDR3 sequence reads: CASSQGKGYEQYF. For the CDR3, the DNA is TGCGCCAGCAGCCAAGGGAAAGGTTACGAGCAGTACTTC.

With respect to this clone: A far larger clone is one nucleotide away, so this likely arose from a read error. The chain couples TRBV27 to TRBJ2-7; 9 positions agree with TRBD2. The CDR3 length is 15 residues. Unmatched junction bases numbered 14, after V lost 5 bases and J lost 9 bases. Per germline, CDR1 MNHEY and CDR2 SMNVEV (reference sequence). Here the CDR3 DNA reads TGTGCCAGCAGTACCGGGACTAGCTCTTCGGTTTGGCAGTACTTC. Translated: CASSTGTSSSVWQYF.

The V gene is TRBV11-2, the J gene TRBJ2-1, with D unresolved. Trimming took 6 bases from V and 6 from J, leaving 18 bases between them. This CDR3 region has 15 residues. Per the germline V gene, CDR1 is SGHAT and CDR2 is FQNNGV. For the CDR3, the DNA is TGTGCCAGCAGTCGGCTAGTGGGCGTGGCCAATGAGCAGTTCTTC. It is translated as CASSRLVGVANEQFF.

The genes are TRBV11-2 and TRBJ2-1; 10 bases line up with TRBD2. The CDR3 totals 16 residues. J gave up 8 bases and V 5 bases, and 12 bases lay outside the gene matches. The germline V gene has CDR1 SGHAT and CDR2 FQNNGV. The CDR3: CASSQAASGSFHEQFF. CDR3 in DNA: TGTGCCAGCAGCCAAGCGGCTAGCGGGAGTTTCCATGAGCAGTTCTTC. Based on the CDR3 plus reference TRBV11-2 and TRBJ2-1, the full variable domain is EAGVAQSPRYKIIEKRQSVAFWCNPISGHATLYWYQQILGQGPKLLIQFQNNGVVDDSQLPKDRFSAERLKGVDSTLKIQPAKLEDSAVYLCASSQAASGSFHEQFFGPGTRLTVL.

The gene calls are TRBV9 and TRBJ2-7, with TRBD2 as a possible D gene (6 bases). V was shortened by 5 bases and J by 1 base, with 13 bases between the two germline ends. The V gene's germline CDR1 is SGDLS and CDR2 YYNGEE. This CDR3 has 14 residues. The CDR3 DNA follows: TGTGCCAGCAGTGTCAGCGGAGGGTCCTACGAGCAGTACTTC. Translated, it gives CASSVSGGSYEQYF.